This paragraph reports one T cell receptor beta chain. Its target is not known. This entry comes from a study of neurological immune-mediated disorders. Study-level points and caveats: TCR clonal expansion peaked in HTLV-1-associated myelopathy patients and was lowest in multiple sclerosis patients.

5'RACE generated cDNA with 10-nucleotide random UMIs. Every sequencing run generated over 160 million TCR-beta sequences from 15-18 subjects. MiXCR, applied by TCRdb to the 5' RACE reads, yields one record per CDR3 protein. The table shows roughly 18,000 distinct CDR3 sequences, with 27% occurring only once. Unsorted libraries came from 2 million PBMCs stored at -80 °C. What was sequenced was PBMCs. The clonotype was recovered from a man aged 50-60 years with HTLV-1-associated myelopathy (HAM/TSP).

The CDR3 loop is CASSLTNWGRDTQYF. In DNA form, the CDR3 reads TGTGCCAGCAGTTTAACTAACTGGGGACGAGATACGCAGTATTTT. The chain joins TRBV27 to TRBJ2-3; D is perhaps TRBD1 or TRBD2 (5 bases each). Germline V gives CDR1 MNHEY, CDR2 SMNVEV (reference sequence). Trimming removed 2 bases at V and 5 bases at J, with 14 bases between. This CDR3 has 15 residues.